This TCR beta chain was profiled in a study of CXCR3-negative and CXCR3-positive naive CD8 T cells. Points from the study as a whole: TRB CDR3 hydrophobicity was greater in CXCR3-positive naive cells than in CXCR3-negative naive cells.

UMI labels and 5' RACE were used to prepare the TRB cDNA libraries. No DNA is given; TCRdb re-called the 5' RACE reads and lists each CDR3 protein once. The sample table includes fewer than 90,000 distinct CDR3 sequences. With regard to this clonotype: Its antigen is unidentified.

This CDR3 comprises 15 residues. Germline CDR1 LGHDT, CDR2 YNNKEL (reference sequence). This receptor was taken from a human donor in good health. Some clones in this sample may be carry-over from other donors' samples. The material sequenced was naive CXCR3+ CD8+ T cells from blood. Subset here: CD45RO-CCR7+CD27+CD95- naive CD8+ T cells expressing CXCR3 (TNR3+). J is TRBJ2-7 and V is TRBV3-1; there is no DNA to check the TCRdb D call of TRBD2. CDR3 residues: CASSQERWQGGEQYF.